These T cell receptor beta chains were read from a single sample in a study of blood T cell repertoires in COVID-19. The repertoire was sequenced with immunoSEQ multiplex PCR; TCRdb's copy has only in-frame clones and lacks some. The repertoire consists of about 330,000 clones, with approximately 85% occurring once and the leading ten covering 1.5% to 2%. Specimen: peripheral blood. Receptor source: a woman aged 45-59 years with acute or convalescent COVID-19. Both conserved end residues are part of each CDR3. D genes are given only for firm matches. Part of the rows lack a size; the others show once, few, many or a class for expanded clones.

D gene: TRBD2
clone size: -
V gene: TRBV7-2
J gene: TRBJ2-7
CDR3 DNA: TGTGCCAGCAGCTTAGCAGGGGGGACTAGCGGGAGGGCCGAGTACTTC
CDR3 protein: CASSLAGGTSGRAEYF

D gene: TRBD1
clone size: -
V gene: TRBV12-3/TRBV12-4
J gene: TRBJ2-7
CDR3 DNA: TGTGCCAGCAGAAGGACAGGGGCCGTCGAGCAGTACTTC
CDR3 protein: CASRRTGAVEQYF

D gene: TRBD1
clone size: -
V gene: TRBV27
J gene: TRBJ2-5
CDR3 DNA: TGTGCCAGCAGTTGGGGACAGAAAAAAGAGACCCAGTACTTC
CDR3 protein: CASSWGQKKETQYF

D gene: TRBD2
clone size: -
V gene: TRBV5-4
J gene: TRBJ2-5
CDR3 DNA: TGTGCCAGCAGCGCCTCATGGTTGGCTAGCGGGCACGAAGAGACCCAGTACTTC
CDR3 protein: CASSASWLASGHEETQYF

D gene: -
clone size: -
V gene: TRBV28
J gene: TRBJ1-2
CDR3 DNA: TGTGCCAGCAGTTGGGGGGGCGGCTATGGCTACACCTTC
CDR3 protein: CASSWGGGYGYTF

D gene: -
clone size: -
V gene: TRBV5-5
J gene: TRBJ1-4
CDR3 DNA: TGTGCCAGCAGCCTACGCGGGACGGCTAATGAAAAACTGTTTTTT
CDR3 protein: CASSLRGTANEKLFF

D gene: -
clone size: -
V gene: TRBV12-3/TRBV12-4
J gene: TRBJ2-1
CDR3 DNA: TGTGCCAGCAGTCAAGACAGCTACAATGAGCAGTTCTTC
CDR3 protein: CASSQDSYNEQFF

D gene: TRBD2
clone size: -
V gene: TRBV18
J gene: TRBJ2-1
CDR3 DNA: TGTGCCAGCTCCCTCTTGTCGCGGGAGGGTCACAATGAGCAGTTCTTC
CDR3 protein: CASSLLSREGHNEQFF

D gene: -
clone size: -
V gene: TRBV28
J gene: TRBJ2-1
CDR3 DNA: TGTGCCAGCAGTTTTTACAGGAATGAGCAGTTCTTC
CDR3 protein: CASSFYRNEQFF

D gene: TRBD1
clone size: -
V gene: TRBV4-1
J gene: TRBJ2-1
CDR3 DNA: TGCGCCAGCAGCCAAGCTGGGACAGGGGGAATTGAGCAGTTCTTC
CDR3 protein: CASSQAGTGGIEQFF

D gene: -
clone size: -
V gene: TRBV28
J gene: TRBJ2-1
CDR3 DNA: TGTGCCAGCAGTCTAGATGGAGGTTGGAATGAGCAGTTCTTC
CDR3 protein: CASSLDGGWNEQFF

D gene: -
clone size: -
V gene: TRBV7-2
J gene: TRBJ1-2
CDR3 DNA: TGTGCCAGCAGCGCAGGTGGAAGCTATGGCTACACCTTC
CDR3 protein: CASSAGGSYGYTF

D gene: -
clone size: -
V gene: TRBV19
J gene: TRBJ2-1
CDR3 DNA: TGTGCCAGTAGTATCCAGGGCGGCTCCTACAATGAGCAGTTCTTC
CDR3 protein: CASSIQGGSYNEQFF

D gene: -
clone size: -
V gene: TRBV7-2
J gene: TRBJ2-6
CDR3 DNA: TGTGCCAGCAGACTGGTACGCTCTGGGGCCAACGTCCTGACTTTC
CDR3 protein: CASRLVRSGANVLTF

D gene: -
clone size: -
V gene: TRBV15
J gene: TRBJ1-5
CDR3 DNA: TGTGCCACCAGCAGAGATGACATAAATCAGCCCCAGCATTTT
CDR3 protein: CATSRDDINQPQHF

D gene: TRBD1
clone size: once
V gene: TRBV12-3/TRBV12-4
J gene: TRBJ2-7
CDR3 DNA: TGTGCCAGCAGGACAGGGGAGACCTACGAGCAGTACTTC
CDR3 protein: CASRTGETYEQYF

D gene: -
clone size: many
V gene: TRBV6-5
J gene: TRBJ2-7
CDR3 DNA: TGTGCCAGCAATCCAAGTGACTCCGACGAGCAGTACTTC
CDR3 protein: CASNPSDSDEQYF

D gene: TRBD1
clone size: once
V gene: TRBV5-1
J gene: TRBJ2-7
CDR3 DNA: TGCGCCAGCAGCCCGGGACAGGGGCCTATCTACGAGCAGTACTTC
CDR3 protein: CASSPGQGPIYEQYF

D gene: TRBD1
clone size: -
V gene: TRBV5-1
J gene: TRBJ1-3
CDR3 DNA: TGCGCCAGCAGCTCGATGACAGGGAGCTCTGGAAACACCATATATTTT
CDR3 protein: CASSSMTGSSGNTIYF

D gene: -
clone size: -
V gene: TRBV28
J gene: TRBJ1-1
CDR3 DNA: TGTGCCAGCAGTTCGGAACAGCCAAAAGCTTTCTTT
CDR3 protein: CASSSEQPKAFF

D gene: -
clone size: -
V gene: TRBV5-1
J gene: TRBJ2-3
CDR3 DNA: TGCGCCAGCAGCTTGGGAGGGACATCCCATACAGATACGCAGTATTTT
CDR3 protein: CASSLGGTSHTDTQYF

D gene: -
clone size: -
V gene: TRBV9
J gene: TRBJ2-6
CDR3 DNA: TGTGCCAGCAGCGTAGCGGGGTCTGGGGCCAACGTCCTGACTTTC
CDR3 protein: CASSVAGSGANVLTF

D gene: TRBD2
clone size: -
V gene: TRBV7-3
J gene: TRBJ2-7
CDR3 DNA: TGTGCCAGCAGCCTCCAAGGACTAGCTCCCTACGAGCAGTACTTC
CDR3 protein: CASSLQGLAPYEQYF

D gene: TRBD2
clone size: once
V gene: TRBV6-2/TRBV6-3
J gene: TRBJ2-1
CDR3 DNA: TGTGCCAGCAGTTACTCGGGGCTAGCGGGAGGGCCTTTGAACTACAATGAGCAGTTCTTC
CDR3 protein: CASSYSGLAGGPLNYNEQFF

D gene: TRBD1
clone size: once
V gene: TRBV24-1
J gene: TRBJ2-2
CDR3 DNA: TGTGCCACCGAAAACTACGGGAACAGGGGGCGCGGGGAGCTGTTTTTT
CDR3 protein: CATENYGNRGRGELFF

D gene: TRBD2
clone size: once
V gene: TRBV5-6
J gene: TRBJ2-7
CDR3 DNA: TGTGCCAGCAGCAAGGGACTAGCGGGAGTCCACGAGCAGTACTTC
CDR3 protein: CASSKGLAGVHEQYF

D gene: TRBD2
clone size: once
V gene: TRBV4-3
J gene: TRBJ2-7
CDR3 DNA: TGCGCCAGCAGCCAAGATGTAAATAGCGGGGGATACGAGCAGTACTTC
CDR3 protein: CASSQDVNSGGYEQYF

D gene: -
clone size: -
V gene: TRBV5-5
J gene: TRBJ2-7
CDR3 DNA: TGTGCCAGCAGCTCCCCGGGAGCCCGCACGCGAGAGCAGTACTTC
CDR3 protein: CASSSPGARTREQYF

D gene: TRBD1
clone size: -
V gene: TRBV7-9
J gene: TRBJ1-5
CDR3 DNA: TGTGCCAGCAGCCAAAACACAGGGGGCAATCAGCCCCAGCATTTT
CDR3 protein: CASSQNTGGNQPQHF

D gene: -
clone size: -
V gene: TRBV5-5
J gene: TRBJ1-4
CDR3 DNA: TGTGCCAGCAGTTCTTTCGGAGGGGAAAAACTGTTTTTT
CDR3 protein: CASSSFGGEKLFF

D gene: TRBD2
clone size: -
V gene: TRBV7-3
J gene: TRBJ2-7
CDR3 DNA: TGTGCCAGCAGCTCGGGACTAGCGGGAGCTCACGAGCAGTACTTC
CDR3 protein: CASSSGLAGAHEQYF

D gene: -
clone size: once
V gene: TRBV18
J gene: TRBJ1-5
CDR3 DNA: TGTGCCAGCTCACCAGCCCCCCAAGCCTACCATCGGCATTTT
CDR3 protein: CASSPAPQAYHRHF

D gene: -
clone size: -
V gene: TRBV21-1
J gene: TRBJ1-2
CDR3 DNA: TGTGCCAGCAGCAAAGTGTACTTTGGGTTGAAACAGGGGGCTAACTATGGCTACACCTTC
CDR3 protein: CASSKVYFGLKQGANYGYTF

D gene: -
clone size: -
V gene: TRBV28
J gene: TRBJ1-1
CDR3 DNA: TGTGCCAGCAGTTTTAGTGTGGGAGTTCGGGACACTGAAGCTTTCTTT
CDR3 protein: CASSFSVGVRDTEAFF

D gene: -
clone size: -
V gene: TRBV21-1
J gene: TRBJ2-5
CDR3 DNA: TGTGCCAGCAGCAAATGGGTGCTAGGGACAGAACGTGGAGAGACCCAGTACTTC
CDR3 protein: CASSKWVLGTERGETQYF

D gene: TRBD2
clone size: -
V gene: TRBV11-3
J gene: TRBJ2-3
CDR3 DNA: TGTGCCAGCAGCTCGAATATAGCGGGGAGCACAGATACGCAGTATTTT
CDR3 protein: CASSSNIAGSTDTQYF

D gene: -
clone size: -
V gene: TRBV2
J gene: TRBJ1-2
CDR3 DNA: TGTGCCAGCAGTGAAAATGGGGGACTTTATGGCTACACCTTC
CDR3 protein: CASSENGGLYGYTF

D gene: TRBD1
clone size: -
V gene: TRBV5-1
J gene: TRBJ2-2
CDR3 DNA: TGCGCCAGCAGCTTCGGACAGGGTGGCACCGGGGAGCTGTTTTTT
CDR3 protein: CASSFGQGGTGELFF

D gene: TRBD2
clone size: -
V gene: TRBV7-3
J gene: TRBJ2-3
CDR3 DNA: TGTGCCACCGGGAGGGGGGACACAGATACGCAGTATTTT
CDR3 protein: CATGRGDTDTQYF

D gene: -
clone size: -
V gene: TRBV29-1
J gene: TRBJ2-7
CDR3 DNA: TGCAGCGTTTGGGACTCAAACTACGAGCAGTACTTC
CDR3 protein: CSVWDSNYEQYF

D gene: -
clone size: once
V gene: TRBV6-2/TRBV6-3
J gene: TRBJ2-3
CDR3 DNA: TGTGCCAGCAGTTACTTAGTGGGGAGGCACCCCCGAGATACGCAGTATTTT
CDR3 protein: CASSYLVGRHPRDTQYF

D gene: TRBD2
clone size: -
V gene: TRBV24-1
J gene: TRBJ2-3
CDR3 DNA: TGTGCCACCAGTGTATCGGGAGGGTTGGATACGCAGTATTTT
CDR3 protein: CATSVSGGLDTQYF

D gene: -
clone size: few
V gene: TRBV7-2
J gene: TRBJ1-5
CDR3 DNA: TGTGCCAGCAGCCCAGACGTGGGACTCTCGGACCATCAGCCCCAGCATTTT
CDR3 protein: CASSPDVGLSDHQPQHF